This T cell receptor beta chain was observed in a study of shared clonotypes between healthy human individuals. Profiling relied on immunoSEQ multiplex PCR, and the TCRdb table lists in-frame clones only, not all of them. The sample consists of about a million clones, approximately 72% of them appearing once. Each donor was a Caucasian adult residing in Nashville, Tennessee. Splitting the CD4+ cells yielded a CD45RA+ naive subset and a CD45RA-negative memory subset. A remark on this clone: What it binds is unknown.

Whole-study results and caveats: In general, naive subsets displayed greater estimated richness than memory subsets did.

Sequencing used memory CD4+ T cells sorted from blood. Subset noted: CD45RA-negative fraction. The clonotype originates from a man aged 18 to 30 in good health.

In DNA, the CDR3 is TGTGCCAGCGGGGCACTTAACTATGGCTACACCTTC. Translating gives CASGALNYGYTF. The chain uses TRBV6-5 and TRBJ1-2; D is possibly TRBD1 (5 bases). Germline assignment: CDR1 MNHEY and CDR2 SVGAGI. Trimming cost V 8 bases and J 1 base, with 8 bases left between them. The CDR3 spans 12 residues.